This T cell receptor beta chain was sequenced in a study of ipilimumab plus nivolumab after autologous stem cell transplantation. Across the study: Typical patient got roughly 5 ipilimumab doses and seven to nine nivolumab doses (median).

Germline CDR1 LNHDA, CDR2 SQIVND (reference sequence). CDR3 length: 15 residues. Trimming left V 5 bases short and J 10 bases short, with 21 bases between. Study conclusions and caveats: Per the authors, repertoire, Treg and microbiota data justify further study.

For this clone: Antigen: not known.

Patients got ipilimumab 1 mg/kg beginning 14 to 28 days post-transplant. Dosing: nivolumab 3 mg/kg IV, weeks 1, 4, 7, 10, then every two weeks to week 26. Sequencing was performed with immunoSEQ multiplex PCR; in TCRdb, only in-frame clones are kept and a portion is missing. The data contain over 75,000 clones, 65% to 85% of them seen just once; the ten biggest clones take up approximately 2.2%. The source material was PBMCs, sampled in a trial of ipilimumab plus nivolumab as post-transplant consolidation. The TCR sequence derives from a male donor with diffuse large B-cell lymphoma. The chain recombines TRBV19 with TRBJ2-1, with D possibly TRBD1 on 5 matching bases. The DNA for the CDR3 is TGTGCCAGTAGTGCAGACAGCTACTACAATGTAGAGCAGTTCTTC. Translated, it gives CASSADSYYNVEQFF.